This is a list of T cell receptor beta chains from one sample in a study of blood T cell repertoires in COVID-19. Only in-frame clones appear in the TCRdb table, and some are missing; sequencing was by immunoSEQ multiplex PCR. This table holds about 100,000 clones, 85% found once. The sample taken for sequencing was peripheral blood. All receptors derive from a woman in her 70s with active or convalescent COVID-19. CDR3s include the opening cysteine and the closing phenylalanine or tryptophan. Each record gives: D gene, clone size, J gene, V gene, CDR3 DNA, CDR3 protein. The D gene is left open where the match is weak. Size tells how often a clone was seen (once, few, many) or the class of an expanded clone, and some rows leave it out.

>NA|NA|TRBJ1-5|TRBV6-2/TRBV6-3
TGTGCCAGCAGTTACTCGGACATCAATCAGCCCCAGCATTTT
CASSYSDINQPQHF
>NA|NA|TRBJ1-1|TRBV5-6
TGTGCCAGCAGTTACATCCGACGGGGGGCTGATGAAGCTTTCTTT
CASSYIRRGADEAFF
>TRBD1|NA|TRBJ2-4|TRBV28
TGTGCCAGCAGTTTACCCCTGGACAGGGCTGACATTCAGTACTTC
CASSLPLDRADIQYF
>TRBD1|NA|TRBJ2-6|TRBV10-3
TGTGCCACCACAACCGGGACAGCGGCCTCTGGGGCCAACGTCCTGACTTTC
CATTTGTAASGANVLTF
>NA|NA|TRBJ2-1|TRBV18
TGTGCCAGCTCACCCCGGAGGGGCGGGACCGCTAATGAGCAGTTCTTC
CASSPRRGGTANEQFF
>NA|once|TRBJ1-2|TRBV28
TGTGCCAGCAGCCCGACACGGAACTATGGCTACACCTTC
CASSPTRNYGYTF
>TRBD2|few|TRBJ2-3|TRBV10-2
TGCGCCAGCACGCCGGACCCTAGCGGCGCGACGGCCACAGATACGCAGTATTTT
CASTPDPSGATATDTQYF
>TRBD1|NA|TRBJ1-1|TRBV14
TGTGCCAGCAGCCCCGACCCTTACAGGGGGCGGCGTGGGACTGAAGCTTTCTTT
CASSPDPYRGRRGTEAFF
>TRBD1|NA|TRBJ2-5|TRBV5-1
TGCGCCAGCAGCTGGGGACAGAGACAAGAGACCCAGTACTTC
CASSWGQRQETQYF
>TRBD1|once|TRBJ1-2|TRBV19
TGTGCCAGTAGAAATACAGGGGGCTTAAATGGCTACACCTTC
CASRNTGGLNGYTF
>NA|NA|TRBJ2-3|TRBV7-2
TGTGCCAGCAGCTCGCGGGCGCAAGGGGATACGCAGTATTTT
CASSSRAQGDTQYF
>TRBD1|NA|TRBJ1-2|TRBV28
TGTGCCAGCAGTTCACGACAGGGGGCCTATGGCTACACCTTC
CASSSRQGAYGYTF
>NA|NA|TRBJ2-1|TRBV19
TGTGCCAGTAGGGGGACTGACAATGAGCAGTTCTTC
CASRGTDNEQFF
>NA|once|TRBJ2-7|TRBV11-2
TGTGCCAGCAGCTTACAGCAGGGGAAGTTCGAGCAGTACTTC
CASSLQQGKFEQYF
>NA|NA|TRBJ2-4|TRBV19
TGTGCCAGTAGGAGGGTCGGAGCCAAAAACATTCAGTACTTC
CASRRVGAKNIQYF
>NA|NA|TRBJ1-2|TRBV3-1/TRBV3-2
TGTGCCAGCAGCCTCCGGGCTTTATCACGGCATCTCGCGGGTGGCTACACCTTC
CASSLRALSRHLAGGYTF
>TRBD1|NA|TRBJ1-1|TRBV4-2
TGTGCCAGCAGCCAAGATCCGTGGCAGGGGGAGTTCTTT
CASSQDPWQGEFF
>TRBD2|NA|TRBJ2-1|TRBV9
TGTGCCAGCAGCTCCAGACTAGCGGGAGGGTCCTACAATGAGCAGTTCTTC
CASSSRLAGGSYNEQFF
>TRBD1|NA|TRBJ1-2|TRBV3-1/TRBV3-2
TGTGCCAGCAGCCAAGTGGGGACAGCATATGGCTACACCTTC
CASSQVGTAYGYTF
>NA|NA|TRBJ1-2|TRBV5-5
TGTGCCAGCAGCTTGGGGGGGGGTTATGGCTACACCTTC
CASSLGGGYGYTF
>TRBD2|NA|TRBJ2-3|TRBV9
TGTGCCAGCAGCGAGCGGACTAGCGAAGGAAATACGCAGTATTTT
CASSERTSEGNTQYF
>TRBD1|NA|TRBJ2-7|TRBV30
TGTGCCTGGAGTGGATACTCCGGGACAGGGTACTACGAGCAGTACTTC
CAWSGYSGTGYYEQYF
>NA|NA|TRBJ1-4|TRBV18
TGTGCCAGCTCACCTTCGGCAGGGGTAAATGAAAAACTGTTTTTT
CASSPSAGVNEKLFF
>TRBD2|NA|TRBJ2-3|TRBV3-1/TRBV3-2
TGTGCCAGCAGCCATCTCTTAGTGGCGGGGGACACAGATACGCAGTATTTT
CASSHLLVAGDTDTQYF
>TRBD1|NA|TRBJ1-3|TRBV6-5
TGTGCCAGCAGTCGACAGGGGGATTCTGGAAACACCATATATTTT
CASSRQGDSGNTIYF
>TRBD1|NA|TRBJ1-6|TRBV30
TGTGCCTGGAACCGGGACAGGGGGACTTCGCCCCTCCACTTT
CAWNRDRGTSPLHF
>TRBD1|NA|TRBJ2-3|TRBV7-8
TGTGCCAGCAGCTTGGACAGGGCTCCAGATACGCAGTATTTT
CASSLDRAPDTQYF
>NA|NA|TRBJ2-1|TRBV18
TGTGCCAGCTCACCACGGGGGAGTGGGACTCCCTCCTACAATGAGCAGTTCTTC
CASSPRGSGTPSYNEQFF
>NA|NA|TRBJ2-6|TRBV28
TGTGCCGCGGGACTGGACTCGGTGACCTCTGGGGCCAACGTCCTGACTTTC
CAAGLDSVTSGANVLTF
>NA|NA|TRBJ2-2|TRBV6-6
TGTGCCAGCAAAGGGGGTGCCGGGGAGCTGTTTTTT
CASKGGAGELFF
>NA|NA|TRBJ2-3|TRBV3-1/TRBV3-2
TGTGCCAGCAGCCAACAGGGGTCTACAGATACGCAGTATTTT
CASSQQGSTDTQYF
>TRBD1|NA|TRBJ1-6|TRBV11-2
TGTGCCAGCAGCCGCGACAGGGGTTATAATTCACCCCTCCACTTT
CASSRDRGYNSPLHF
>TRBD1|few|TRBJ1-1|TRBV11-3
TGTGCCAGCAGCCCAGGACAGGGGGCCAGCACTGAAGCTTTCTTT
CASSPGQGASTEAFF
>TRBD2|NA|TRBJ2-1|TRBV5-1
TGCGCCAGCACCAGGGCGGGGGGCCCCTACAATGAGCAGTTCTTC
CASTRAGGPYNEQFF
>TRBD1|NA|TRBJ2-3|TRBV5-1
TGCGCCAGCAGCCCGCGGACAGGGGAGGAGGATACGCAGTATTTT
CASSPRTGEEDTQYF
>NA|NA|TRBJ2-7|TRBV18
TGTGCCAGCTCACCACCAGGGACGGGGGTACTCTACGAGCAGTACTTC
CASSPPGTGVLYEQYF
>NA|NA|TRBJ1-4|TRBV18
TGTGCCAGCTCACCAAGGGGTGAAAAACTGTTTTTT
CASSPRGEKLFF
>TRBD1|few|TRBJ2-7|TRBV25-1
TGTGCCAGCAGTGCGACCCCCGGGACAGGGGGCGAGCAGTACTTC
CASSATPGTGGEQYF
>NA|NA|TRBJ1-2|TRBV13
TGTGCCAGCAGCTTAAGAACAGGGGGCTACACCTTC
CASSLRTGGYTF
>NA|NA|TRBJ2-1|TRBV10-2
TGCGCCAGCAGTGAGGACAATCGGCCCTACAATGAGCAGTTCTTC
CASSEDNRPYNEQFF
>NA|once|TRBJ2-6|TRBV6-1
TGTGCCAGCAGTGACCCATACAGGAGGGTTTCTGGGGCCAACGTCCTGACTTTC
CASSDPYRRVSGANVLTF
>TRBD2|NA|TRBJ2-1|TRBV6-5
TGTGCCAGCAGTTACTCTAGGCTAGCGGGGGTCAATGAGCAGTTCTTC
CASSYSRLAGVNEQFF
>TRBD2|NA|TRBJ2-5|TRBV28
TGTGCCAGCAGTTTATCAGCGGGGGGCCAAGAGACCCAGTACTTC
CASSLSAGGQETQYF
>NA|NA|TRBJ1-1|TRBV5-1
TGCGCCAGCAGCTTGTGGCGGGGGAACACTGAAGCTTTCTTT
CASSLWRGNTEAFF
>NA|NA|TRBJ2-5|TRBV7-2
TGTGCCAGCAGCTCCTTGGGGACTCAAGAGACCCAGTACTTC
CASSSLGTQETQYF
>NA|once|TRBJ1-4|TRBV27
TGTGCCAGCAGTTTACGGTCAGGGCGTGAAAAACTGTTTTTT
CASSLRSGREKLFF